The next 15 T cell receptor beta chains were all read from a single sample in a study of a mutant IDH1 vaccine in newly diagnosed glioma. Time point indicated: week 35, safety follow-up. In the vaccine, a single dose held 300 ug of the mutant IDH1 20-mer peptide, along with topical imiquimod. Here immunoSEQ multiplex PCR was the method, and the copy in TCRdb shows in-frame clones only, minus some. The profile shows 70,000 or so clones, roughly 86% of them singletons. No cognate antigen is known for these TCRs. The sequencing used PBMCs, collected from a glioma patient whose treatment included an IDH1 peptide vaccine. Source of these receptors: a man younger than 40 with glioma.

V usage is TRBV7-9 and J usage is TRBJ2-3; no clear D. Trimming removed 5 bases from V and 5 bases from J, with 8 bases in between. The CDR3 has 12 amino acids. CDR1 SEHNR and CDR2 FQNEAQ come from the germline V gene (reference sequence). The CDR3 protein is CASSIYRDTQYF. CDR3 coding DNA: TGTGCCAGCAGCATATATAGAGATACGCAGTATTTT. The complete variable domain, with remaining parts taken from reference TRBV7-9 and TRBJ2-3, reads DTGVSQNPRHKITKRGQNVTFRCDPISEHNRLYWYRQTLGQGPEFLTYFQNEAQLEKSRLLSDRFSAERPKGSFSTLEIQRTEQGDSAMYLCASSIYRDTQYFGPGTRLTVL.

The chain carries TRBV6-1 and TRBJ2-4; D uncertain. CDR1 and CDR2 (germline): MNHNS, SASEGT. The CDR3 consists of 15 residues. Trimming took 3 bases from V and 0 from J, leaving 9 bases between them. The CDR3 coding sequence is TGTGCCAGCAGTGACCCAACCGTAGCCAAAAACATTCAGTACTTC. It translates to CASSDPTVAKNIQYF.

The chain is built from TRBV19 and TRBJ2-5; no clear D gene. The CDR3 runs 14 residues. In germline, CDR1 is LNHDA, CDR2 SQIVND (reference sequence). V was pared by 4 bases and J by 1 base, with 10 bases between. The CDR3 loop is CASSTARRQETQYF. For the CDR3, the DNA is TGTGCCAGTAGTACCGCACGGCGCCAAGAGACCCAGTACTTC. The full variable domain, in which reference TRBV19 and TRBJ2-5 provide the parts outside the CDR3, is DGGITQSPKYLFRKEGQNVTLSCEQNLNHDAMYWYRQDPGQGLRLIYYSQIVNDFQKGDIAEGYSVSREKKESFPLTVTSAQKNPTAFYLCASSTARRQETQYFGPGTRLLVL.

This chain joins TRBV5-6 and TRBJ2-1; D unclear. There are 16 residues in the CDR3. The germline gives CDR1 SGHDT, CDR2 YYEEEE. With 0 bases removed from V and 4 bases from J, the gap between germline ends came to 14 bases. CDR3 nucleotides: TGTGCCAGCAGCTTGGCAGCGCGACTGTTATACAATGAGCAGTTCTTC. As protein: CASSLAARLLYNEQFF.

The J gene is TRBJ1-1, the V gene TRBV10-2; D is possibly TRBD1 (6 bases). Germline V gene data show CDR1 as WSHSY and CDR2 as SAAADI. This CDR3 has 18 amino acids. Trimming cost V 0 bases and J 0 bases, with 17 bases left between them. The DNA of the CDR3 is TGCGCCAGCAGTGAGTCCGGGGGATGGGGGCTGATGAACACTGAAGCTTTCTTT. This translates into CASSESGGWGLMNTEAFF.

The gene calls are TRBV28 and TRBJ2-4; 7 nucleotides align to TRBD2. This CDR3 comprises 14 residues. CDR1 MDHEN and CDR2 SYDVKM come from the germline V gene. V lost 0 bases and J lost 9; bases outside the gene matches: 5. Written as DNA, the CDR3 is TGTGCCAGCAGTTTATGGGGAGGGGAGGGCATTCAGTACTTC. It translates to CASSLWGGEGIQYF.

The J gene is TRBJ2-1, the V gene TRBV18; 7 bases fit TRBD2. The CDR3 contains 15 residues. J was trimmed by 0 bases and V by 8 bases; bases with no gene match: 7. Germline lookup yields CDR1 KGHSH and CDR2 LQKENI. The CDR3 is CASQRGDLSYNEQFF. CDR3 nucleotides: TGTGCCAGCCAACGGGGGGACCTCTCCTACAATGAGCAGTTCTTC.

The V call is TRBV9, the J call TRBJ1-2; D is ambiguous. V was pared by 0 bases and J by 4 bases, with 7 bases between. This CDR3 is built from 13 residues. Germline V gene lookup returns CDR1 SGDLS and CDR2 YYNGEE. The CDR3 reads CASSVGESYGYTF. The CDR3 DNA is TGTGCCAGCAGCGTAGGCGAGAGCTATGGCTACACCTTC. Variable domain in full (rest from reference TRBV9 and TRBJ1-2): DSGVTQTPKHLITATGQRVTLRCSPRSGDLSVYWYQQSLDQGLQFLIQYYNGEERAKGNILERFSAQQFPDLHSELNLSSLELGDSALYFCASSVGESYGYTFGSGTRLTVV.

Here the CDR3 reads CASSRLTDLLNQPQHF. The CDR3 DNA reads TGTGCCAGCAGCCGATTAACAGATTTACTCAATCAGCCCCAGCATTTT. J is TRBJ1-5 and V is TRBV5-8; D call uncertain. The CDR3 is 16 amino acids. The V gene's germline CDR1 is SGHTS and CDR2 YDEGEE. Trimming removed 4 bases at V and 3 bases at J, with 17 bases between.

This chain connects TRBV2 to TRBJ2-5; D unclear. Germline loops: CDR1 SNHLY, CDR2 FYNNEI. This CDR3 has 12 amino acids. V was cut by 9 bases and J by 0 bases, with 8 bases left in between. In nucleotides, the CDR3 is TGTGCCAGGGGTTTGTACCAAGAGACCCAGTACTTC. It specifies CARGLYQETQYF.

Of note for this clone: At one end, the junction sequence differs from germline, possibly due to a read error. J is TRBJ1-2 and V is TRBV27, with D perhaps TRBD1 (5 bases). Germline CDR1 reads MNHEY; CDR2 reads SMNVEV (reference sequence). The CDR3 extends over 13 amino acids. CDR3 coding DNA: TGTGCCAGCAGTTTAACCCCCTTGCGGGGCTACGCCTTC. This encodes CASSLTPLRGYAF.

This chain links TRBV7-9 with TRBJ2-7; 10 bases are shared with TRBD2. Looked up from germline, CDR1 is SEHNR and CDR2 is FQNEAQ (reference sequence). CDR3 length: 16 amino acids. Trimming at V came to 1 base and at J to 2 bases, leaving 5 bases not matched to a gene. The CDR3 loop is CASSLVTSGNTYEQYF. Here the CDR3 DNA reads TGTGCCAGCAGCTTAGTAACTAGCGGGAATACCTACGAGCAGTACTTC.

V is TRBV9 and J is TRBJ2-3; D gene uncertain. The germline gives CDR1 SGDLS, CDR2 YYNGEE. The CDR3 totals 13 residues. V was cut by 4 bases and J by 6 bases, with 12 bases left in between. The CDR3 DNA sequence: TGTGCCAGCAGCCAAGATATAGTGGATACGCAGTATTTT. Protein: CASSQDIVDTQYF. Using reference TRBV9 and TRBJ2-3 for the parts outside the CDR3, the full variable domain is DSGVTQTPKHLITATGQRVTLRCSPRSGDLSVYWYQQSLDQGLQFLIQYYNGEERAKGNILERFSAQQFPDLHSELNLSSLELGDSALYFCASSQDIVDTQYFGPGTRLTVL.

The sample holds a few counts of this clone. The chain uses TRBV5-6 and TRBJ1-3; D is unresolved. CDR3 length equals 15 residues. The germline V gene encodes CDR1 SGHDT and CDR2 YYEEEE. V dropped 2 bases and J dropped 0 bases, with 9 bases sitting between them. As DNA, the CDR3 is TGTGCCAGCAGCTTAGGCAGGCGCTCTGGAAACACCATATATTTT. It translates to CASSLGRRSGNTIYF.

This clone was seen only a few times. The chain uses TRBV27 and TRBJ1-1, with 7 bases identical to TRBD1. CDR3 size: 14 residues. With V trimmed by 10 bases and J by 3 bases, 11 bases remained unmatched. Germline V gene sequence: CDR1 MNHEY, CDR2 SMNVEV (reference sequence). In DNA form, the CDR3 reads TGTGCCACCTCTACCAGGGGGTTGGACACTGAAGCTTTCTTT. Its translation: CATSTRGLDTEAFF.